The T cell receptor beta chain under discussion was sequenced for a study of CD4 T cells in relation to SARS-CoV-2 and coronaviruses. Study-level background: TCR beta CDR3s were sequenced after approximately 11-day antigen culture of PBMCs. No peptide or an HIV-1 Nef peptide pool served as negative control. The HLA restriction of the shared crossreactive spike epitopes was mapped.

Before the COVID-19 pandemic, during about 2011-2019, CD4+ T cells were taken from unexposed donors. Isolation of CD4+ T cells took place after about eleven days in culture. Details on this clone: What it recognizes is unknown.

The study, taken as a whole, reports: No donor gave both pre-pandemic and post-infection samples.

Method: immunoSEQ multiplex PCR; TCRdb's copy keeps in-frame clones and lacks some. In the table there are around 32,000 clones, 60% to 85% of which are singletons. The sequenced sample was CD4+ T cells from PBMCs, cultured in vitro. This clonotype originated in a human donor in good health.

The DNA of the CDR3 is TGTGCCAGCAGTGAAAAGCGCCTGATGTCGGATCCTAGCAATCAGCCCCAGCATTTT. Translated, it gives CASSEKRLMSDPSNQPQHF. The gene calls are TRBV2 and TRBJ1-5; D is unresolved. The CDR3 has 19 amino acids. Trimming took 2 bases from V and 0 from J, leaving 20 bases between them. CDR1 is SNHLY, CDR2 FYNNEI, per germline.